This T cell receptor beta chain was retrieved from a study of blood T cell repertoires in COVID-19. About the research overall: COVID-19 samples, acute and convalescent, were from the United States, Italy and Spain.

Germline CDR1 is MDHEN and CDR2 is SYDVKM. V was cut by 1 base and J by 5 bases, with 8 bases left in between. The CDR3 sequence is 13 residues long. Generated by immunoSEQ multiplex PCR, the TCRdb table keeps only in-frame clones and is missing some. The table has 25,000 to 35,000 clones, approximately 90% seen once; the top ten hold 2% to 2.5%. The sequence was collected from a man aged 50 to 60 with active COVID-19. The chain couples TRBV28 to TRBJ1-2, with a weak D call TRBD1 (5 bases). Sequencing was done on a sample of peripheral blood. CDR3 loop: CASSLYRLYGYTF. CDR3 nucleotide sequence: TGTGCCAGCAGTTTATACAGGTTATATGGCTACACCTTC.